This TCR beta chain was sequenced during a study of vaccination effects on CD4 cells after COVID-19. Antigen-specific CD4+ T cells expanded by the ViraFEST assay with viral peptide pools were then sequenced. Having been cultured for roughly 11 days, the cells underwent CD4+ T cell isolation. Vaccinated recipients, who were negative for nucleocapsid antibodies, had no history of SARS-CoV-2 infection. Each culture well received under 2.5 million PBMC. These cells were then cultured in IMDM with about 10 IU/ml IL-2 and roughly 10 ug/ml peptides. Study results and limitations: Only a single clone (1 of 255 vaccine-induced clones in healthy vaccinees) cross-reacted with common cold coronaviruses.

The V gene end was trimmed by 2 bases and the J gene end by 8 bases; junction bases not matched to a gene: 9. From germline, CDR1 is SQVTM and CDR2 ANQGSEA. The CDR3 runs 15 residues. A word on this clone: Its specificity is not known.

Profiled with immunoSEQ multiplex PCR; TCRdb holds only in-frame clones, not every one. The data show around 25,000 clones, 73% seen once. The clonotype comes from a human donor who received a COVID-19 vaccine. The chain employs TRBV29-1 and TRBJ1-4, with 9 bases identical to TRBD1. The material was CD4+ T cells from PBMCs cultured with SARS-CoV-2 spike peptides, obtained before COVID-19 vaccination. The chain's CDR3 is CSVEYLGQGYEKLFF. CDR3 in DNA: TGCAGCGTTGAATACTTGGGACAGGGTTACGAAAAACTGTTTTTT. Together with reference TRBV29-1 and TRBJ1-4, the CDR3 gives the full variable domain: SAVISQKPSRDICQRGTSLTIQCQVDSQVTMMFWYRQQPGQSLTLIATANQGSEATYESGFVIDKFPISRPNLTFSTLTVSNMSPEDSSIYLCSVEYLGQGYEKLFFGSGTQLSVL.